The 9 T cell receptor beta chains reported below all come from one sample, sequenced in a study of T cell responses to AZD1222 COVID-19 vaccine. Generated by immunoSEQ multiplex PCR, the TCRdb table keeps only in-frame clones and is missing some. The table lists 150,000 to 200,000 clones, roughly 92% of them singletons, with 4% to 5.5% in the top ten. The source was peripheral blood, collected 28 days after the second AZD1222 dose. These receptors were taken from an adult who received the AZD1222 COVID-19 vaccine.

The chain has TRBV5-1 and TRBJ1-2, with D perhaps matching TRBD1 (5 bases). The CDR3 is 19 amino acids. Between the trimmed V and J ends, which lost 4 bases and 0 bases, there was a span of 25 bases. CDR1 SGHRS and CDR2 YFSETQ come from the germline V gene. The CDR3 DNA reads TGCGCCAGCAGCAATCTCATCCCTCGGGGCCCTCCCTCTAACTATGGCTACACCTTC. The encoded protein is CASSNLIPRGPPSNYGYTF.

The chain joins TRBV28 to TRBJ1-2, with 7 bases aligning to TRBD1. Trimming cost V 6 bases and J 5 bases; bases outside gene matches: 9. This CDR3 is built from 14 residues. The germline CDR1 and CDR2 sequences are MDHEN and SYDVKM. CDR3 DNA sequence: TGTGCCAGCAGCCCTGACAGGGTACAGTATGGCTACACCTTC. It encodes CASSPDRVQYGYTF.

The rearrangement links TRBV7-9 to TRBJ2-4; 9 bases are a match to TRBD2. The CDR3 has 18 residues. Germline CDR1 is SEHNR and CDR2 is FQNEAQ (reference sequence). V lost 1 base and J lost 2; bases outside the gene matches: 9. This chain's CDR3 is CASSLVPLSGRPKNIQYF. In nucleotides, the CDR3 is TGTGCCAGCAGCTTAGTACCCCTCAGCGGGAGGCCCAAAAACATTCAGTACTTC. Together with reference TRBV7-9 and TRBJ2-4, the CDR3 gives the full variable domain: DTGVSQNPRHKITKRGQNVTFRCDPISEHNRLYWYRQTLGQGPEFLTYFQNEAQLEKSRLLSDRFSAERPKGSFSTLEIQRTEQGDSAMYLCASSLVPLSGRPKNIQYFGAGTRLSVL.

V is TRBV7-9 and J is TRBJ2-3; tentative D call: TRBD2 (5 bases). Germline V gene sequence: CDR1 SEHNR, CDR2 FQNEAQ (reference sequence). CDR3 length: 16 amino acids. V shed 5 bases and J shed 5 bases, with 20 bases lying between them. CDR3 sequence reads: CASSLTSLPPRDTQYF. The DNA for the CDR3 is TGTGCCAGCAGCCTAACTAGTTTGCCCCCGCGAGATACGCAGTATTTT.

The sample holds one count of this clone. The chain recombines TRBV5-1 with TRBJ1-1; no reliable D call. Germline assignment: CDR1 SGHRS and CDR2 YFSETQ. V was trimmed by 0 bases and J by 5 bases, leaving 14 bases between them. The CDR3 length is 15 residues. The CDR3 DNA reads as TGCGCCAGCAGCTTGGCCGGAGCACCTGGGACTGAAGCTTTCTTT. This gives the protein CASSLAGAPGTEAFF.

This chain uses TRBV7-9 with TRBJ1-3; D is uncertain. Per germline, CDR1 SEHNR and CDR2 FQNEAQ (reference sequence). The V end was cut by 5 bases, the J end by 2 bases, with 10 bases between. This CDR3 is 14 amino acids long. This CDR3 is CASSRSLAGNTIYF. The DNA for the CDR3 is TGTGCCAGCAGCCGATCCCTCGCTGGAAACACCATATATTTT.

Written as DNA, the CDR3 is TGTGCCACCAGCAGAGGAGAGGTGTATTTGAACACTGAAGCTTTCTTT. Protein: CATSRGEVYLNTEAFF. This chain uses TRBV15 with TRBJ1-1; D not resolved. Between the trimmed V and J ends, which lost 1 base and 0 bases, there was a span of 12 bases. The CDR3 totals 16 residues. Germline V gives CDR1 LNHNV, CDR2 YYDKDF (reference sequence).

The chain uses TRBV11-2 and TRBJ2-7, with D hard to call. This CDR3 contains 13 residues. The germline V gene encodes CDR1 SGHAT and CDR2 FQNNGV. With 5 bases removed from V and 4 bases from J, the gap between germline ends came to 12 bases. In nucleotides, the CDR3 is TGTGCCAGCAGCCCTACCTCGTTTTACGAGCAGTACTTC. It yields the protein CASSPTSFYEQYF.

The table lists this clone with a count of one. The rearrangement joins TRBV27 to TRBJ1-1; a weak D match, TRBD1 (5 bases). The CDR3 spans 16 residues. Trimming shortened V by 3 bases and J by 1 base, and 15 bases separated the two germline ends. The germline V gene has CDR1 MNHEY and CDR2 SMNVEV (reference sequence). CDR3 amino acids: CASSFRPGRTNTEAFF. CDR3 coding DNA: TGTGCCAGCAGTTTCCGGCCGGGACGGACGAACACTGAAGCTTTCTTT.